This TCR beta chain was retrieved from a study of CD8 T cells in ankylosing spondylitis (dated by TCRdb to the late 2010s). Study-level background: T cell receptor beta repertoires were profiled in healthy donors and ankylosing spondylitis patients so that disease-linked TCR variants could be found. The full study cohort comprised about 25 ankylosing spondylitis patients and around 100 healthy donors. Peripheral blood was sampled, and synovial fluid was also collected from ankylosing spondylitis patients.

This clonotype was counted between two and nine times. This clone's antigen is unknown. No base quality values were provided; no much bigger clone lies one nucleotide off. Overall study outcomes, separate from this receptor: In peripheral blood, the disease-linked clones were found at relatively low frequencies and had a CD8+ phenotype. Some of the motif variants had been reported before in the synovial fluid and blood of reactive arthritis patients, a finding that suggests common disease-initiation mechanisms. A TCR beta motif made up of several highly homologous amino acid variants appeared to be characteristic of blood from ankylosing spondylitis patients. The disease-linked clones were reported as significantly enriched in matched synovial fluid samples from ankylosing spondylitis patients.

Counted from cysteine to phenylalanine, this CDR3 has 14 amino acids. Only CDR3 DNA remains: 42 bases, in frame from the first base. CDR1 and CDR2 were assigned from the germline V gene as SGHTA and FQGNSA. The sequencer listed for this sample is Illumina HiSeq 2500. TCR beta libraries were prepared by quantitative 5'-RACE with molecular barcodes. Per the authors' processing: Disease-linked TCR variants were identified with a new computational method built on a probabilistic model of VDJ rearrangement. TCRdb cleaned the public reads at Q25 with fastp, built clones with MiXCR and kept in-frame beta chains. Rows with a matching CDR3 protein are joined into one entry that keeps the most common DNA and genes. TCRdb's processing, not the study's, gives the V and J calls here. Here the sample has some 840,000 distinct CDR3 sequences; roughly 12% occur a single time. The ten largest clones add up to roughly 0.51% of the sample.

Input material: blood, either unsorted or a sorted T cell fraction (not recorded which). This chain is built from TRBV7-2 and TRBJ2-1, and TRBD2 matches 8 of the central bases. This TCR came from a male donor with ankylosing spondylitis. The nucleotide sequence reads TGTGCTACTTCGTCGGGGGGGCTATACAATGAGCAGTTCTTC. It codes for CATSSGGLYNEQFF.